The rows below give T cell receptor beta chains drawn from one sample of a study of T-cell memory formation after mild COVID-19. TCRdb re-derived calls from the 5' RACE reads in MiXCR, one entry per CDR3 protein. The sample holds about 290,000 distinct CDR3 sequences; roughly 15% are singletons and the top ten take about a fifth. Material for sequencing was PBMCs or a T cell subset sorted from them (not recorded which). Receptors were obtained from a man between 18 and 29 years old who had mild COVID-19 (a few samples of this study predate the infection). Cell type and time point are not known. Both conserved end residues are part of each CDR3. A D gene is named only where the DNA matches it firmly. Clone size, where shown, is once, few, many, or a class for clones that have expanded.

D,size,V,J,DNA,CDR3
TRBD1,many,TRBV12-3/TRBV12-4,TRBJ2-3,TGTGCCAGCAGTATCACGACAGGGGCGCAGTATTTT,CASSITTGAQYF
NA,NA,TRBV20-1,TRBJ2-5,TGCAGTGCTAACAGGCCACTGCAAGAGACCCAGTACTTC,CSANRPLQETQYF
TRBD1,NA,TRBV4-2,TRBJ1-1,TGTGCCAGCAGGTCGGGACAGGGAAACACTGAAGCTTTCTTT,CASRSGQGNTEAFF
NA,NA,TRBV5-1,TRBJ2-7,TGCGCCAGCAGCCACGGAGGTGGTTACGAGCAGTACTTC,CASSHGGGYEQYF
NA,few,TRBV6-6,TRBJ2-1,TGTGCCAGCAGTTACTTTCAGGCCGGGAATGAGCAGTTCTTC,CASSYFQAGNEQFF
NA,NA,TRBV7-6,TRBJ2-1,TGTGCCAGCAGCTTAGCGGACAGCTACAATGAGCAGTTCTTC,CASSLADSYNEQFF
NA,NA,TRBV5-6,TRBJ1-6,TGTGCCAGCAGCTTGGTTGAGGGCCGAAATTCACCCCTCCACTTT,CASSLVEGRNSPLHF
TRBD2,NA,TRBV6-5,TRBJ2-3,TGTGCCAGCAGCCGAGCGGGGGCCCTGGGGACAGATACGCAGTATTTT,CASSRAGALGTDTQYF
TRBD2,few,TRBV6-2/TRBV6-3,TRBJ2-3,TGTGCCAGCAGTCCTCGGGCTAGCGGGGGCCCGAGCACAGATACGCAGTATTTT,CASSPRASGGPSTDTQYF
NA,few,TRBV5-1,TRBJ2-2,TGCGCCTCGAACAGGGACGCGAACACCGGGGAGCTGTTTTTT,CASNRDANTGELFF
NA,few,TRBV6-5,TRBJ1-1,TGTGCCAGCGGGACACGGAAGAACACTGAAGCTTTCTTT,CASGTRKNTEAFF
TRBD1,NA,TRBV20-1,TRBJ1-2,TGCAGTGCTACGCCGACAGGGGTAAACTATGGCTACACCTTC,CSATPTGVNYGYTF
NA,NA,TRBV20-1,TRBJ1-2,TGCAGTGTCGCATACAGGGTCCACTATGGCTACACCTTC,CSVAYRVHYGYTF
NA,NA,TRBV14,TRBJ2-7,TGTGCCAGCGGGAACAGCTACGAGCAGTACTTC,CASGNSYEQYF
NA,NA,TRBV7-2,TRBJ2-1,TGTGCCAGCAGCGTGGGAGCCAACAATGAGCAGTTCTTC,CASSVGANNEQFF
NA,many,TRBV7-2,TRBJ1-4,TGTGCCAGCAGCTTGTTGGGTGGGGCAACTAATGAAAAACTGTTTTTT,CASSLLGGATNEKLFF
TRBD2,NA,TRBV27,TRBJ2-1,TGTGCCAGCAGACAGGGGACTAGCGGGATCAATGAGCAGTTCTTC,CASRQGTSGINEQFF
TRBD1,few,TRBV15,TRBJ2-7,TGTGCCACCAGCAGAGAGGTGGGACAGAGCTCCTACGAGCAGTACTTC,CATSREVGQSSYEQYF
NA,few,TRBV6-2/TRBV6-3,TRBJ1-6,TGTGCCGGCCACGGGACGGCTGATAATTCACCCCTCCACTTT,CAGHGTADNSPLHF
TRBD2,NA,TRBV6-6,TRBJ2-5,TGTGCCAGCAGTTACGGTGGGACTAGCGGGGGAGAGACCCAGTACTTC,CASSYGGTSGGETQYF
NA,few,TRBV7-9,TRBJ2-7,TGTGCCAGCAGCTTTCGGGAGTCAGCGTACGAGCAGTACTTC,CASSFRESAYEQYF
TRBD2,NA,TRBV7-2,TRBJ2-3,TGTGCCAGCAGCTCCCCGCGGCGGGGGGTATACTACCGATACACAGATACGCAGTATTTT,CASSSPRRGVYYRYTDTQYF
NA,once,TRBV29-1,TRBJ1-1,TGCAGCGTTGAAGTATTGGGAAGGACTGAAGCTTTCTTT,CSVEVLGRTEAFF
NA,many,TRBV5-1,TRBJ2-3,TGCGCCAGCAGCTTGGATAGCGAGAAGCAGTATTTT,CASSLDSEKQYF
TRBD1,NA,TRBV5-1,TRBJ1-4,TGCGCCAGCAGCTGGGCCCAGGGGGCACGTGAAAAACTGTTTTTT,CASSWAQGAREKLFF
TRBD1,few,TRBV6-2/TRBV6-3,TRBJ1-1,TGTGCCAGCAGTATTACAGGGGGCAACACTGAAGCTTTCTTT,CASSITGGNTEAFF
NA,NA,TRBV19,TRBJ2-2,TGTGCCAGTAAAACTGTGACAGCGAACACCGGGGAGCTGTTTTTT,CASKTVTANTGELFF
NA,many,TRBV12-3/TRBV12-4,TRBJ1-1,TGTGCCAGCAGTTTAATCCGGGAGGGGGAAGCTTTCTTT,CASSLIREGEAFF
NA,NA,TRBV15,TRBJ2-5,TGTGCCACCAGCAGGGTGACTAGTCGTGAGACCCAGTACTTC,CATSRVTSRETQYF